The clone carrying this T cell receptor beta chain has only a few counts. A junction end diverges from the germline sequence, so it may reflect a read error. The source of the sample is a study of blood T cells in healthy people across ages. The authors ran a second PCR of about 6 to 12 cycles using a sample-barcoded 5' primer and a J-beta primer mix. Each cDNA molecule was tagged by a template-switch adaptor that had 12 random nucleotides. All samples gave at least 2.5 million CDR3-containing paired-end reads. In TCRdb, the 5' RACE reads were re-called with MiXCR into one record per CDR3 protein. This sample carries approximately 800,000 distinct CDR3 sequences, 30% to 45% of them seen once, and the ten largest clones take approximately 13%. Russia was home to the donors, healthy Caucasian individuals aged 6 to 90. Each sample used at least 6 million PBMCs. From germline, CDR1 is PRHDT and CDR2 FYEKMQ (reference sequence). This CDR3 region has 17 residues.

The sample consisted of blood. This sequence was found in a man between 18 and 35 years old in good health. The rearrangement uses TRBV13 and TRBJ2-3, with TRBD2 matching over 13 bases. The CDR3 reads CASSLGLAGDSTDTQYF. The CDR3 DNA sequence: TGTGCCAGCAGCCTAGGACTAGCGGGGGACTCCACAGATACGCAGTATTTT.